The 24 T cell receptor beta chains below come from one sample, sequenced in a study of blood T cells in healthy people across ages. A second roughly 7 to 12 cycle PCR used barcoded and J-beta primers. TCRdb passed the 5' RACE reads through MiXCR, listing each CDR3 protein once. Of 800,000 to 900,000 distinct CDR3 sequences listed, roughly 60% are singletons. The specimen was blood. These receptor sequences come from a man between 25 and 39 years old in good health.

This chain uses TRBV7-9 with TRBJ2-3; perhaps D is TRBD1 or TRBD2 (6 bases each). There are 12 residues in the CDR3. The V gene's germline CDR1 is SEHNR and CDR2 FQNEAQ (reference sequence). CDR3: CAGGSSTDTQYF. The CDR3 DNA sequence: TGTGCGGGGGGCTCTAGCACAGATACGCAGTATTTT.

In this sample, this clonotype turned up once. The chain uses TRBV20-1 and TRBJ2-7; either TRBD1 or TRBD2 may supply D (5 bases each). The CDR3 sequence is 14 residues long. Germline V gene sequence: CDR1 DFQATT, CDR2 SNEGSKA (reference sequence). V lost 8 bases and J lost 3, with 20 bases in between. The CDR3 bases are TGCAGTATTCCGGGGCCCGGGGAACTCTACGAGCAGTACTTC. Its protein product is CSIPGPGELYEQYF.

The chain combines TRBV20-1 with TRBJ2-1; D not certain. CDR1 DFQATT and CDR2 SNEGSKA come from the germline V gene (reference sequence). The CDR3 loop spans 16 amino acids. Trimming took off 0 bases at V and 0 bases at J, with 12 bases between the two ends. The CDR3 is CSARDAPRSSYNEQFF. CDR3 bases: TGCAGTGCTAGAGATGCCCCGAGAAGCTCCTACAATGAGCAGTTCTTC.

J is TRBJ1-2 and V is TRBV27; D uncertain. There are 15 residues in the CDR3. V gave up 4 bases and J gave up 0 bases, with 12 bases separating them. From germline, CDR1 is MNHEY and CDR2 SMNVEV (reference sequence). The CDR3 sequence is CASSYSSSPNYGYTF. The CDR3 DNA sequence: TGTGCCAGCAGTTATTCCAGCTCTCCTAACTATGGCTACACCTTC.

This clonotype was seen more than once but under ten times. The J gene is TRBJ2-5, the V gene TRBV7-3; D perhaps matches TRBD2 (6 bases). Germline V CDR1 and CDR2: SGHTA, FQGTGA. This CDR3 spans 15 amino acids. The V end was cut by 0 bases, the J end by 5 bases, with 13 bases between. The CDR3 DNA sequence: TGTGCCAGCAGCTTAACCGGAGGGGCGGGGGAGACCCAGTACTTC. This sequence encodes CASSLTGGAGETQYF. Full variable domain (outside the CDR3, taken from reference TRBV7-3 and TRBJ2-5): GAGVSQTPSNKVTEKGKYVELRCDPISGHTALYWYRQSLGQGPEFLIYFQGTGAADDSGLPNDRFFAVRPEGSVSTLKIQRTERGDSAVYLCASSLTGGAGETQYFGPGTRLLVL.

This rearrangement joins TRBV6-6 to TRBJ2-7, with a tentative D call TRBD2 (5 bases). CDR3 size: 13 residues. V lost 7 bases, J lost 9 bases, and 19 bases lay in between. The germline V gene encodes CDR1 MNHNY and CDR2 SVGAGI (reference sequence). The CDR3: CASNTGPADGQYF. The DNA of the CDR3 is TGTGCCAGCAACACCGGGCCAGCGGACGGGCAGTACTTC.

The CDR3 is CASRTGGGSYNSPLHF. The CDR3 DNA is TGTGCCAGTCGAACAGGGGGCGGCTCCTATAATTCACCCCTCCACTTT. The chain has TRBV28 and TRBJ1-6; 9 nucleotides match TRBD1. Germline V lookup: CDR1 MDHEN, CDR2 SYDVKM. The CDR3 has 16 residues. The trim removed 9 bases at V and 0 bases at J, leaving 6 bases unmatched.

The chain uses TRBV28 and TRBJ1-6, with a tentative D call TRBD1 (6 bases). Trimming left V 1 base short and J 7 bases short, with 14 bases between. Germline CDR1 and CDR2: MDHEN and SYDVKM. There are 16 residues in the CDR3. The CDR3 here is CASSLFGDKGNSPLHF. DNA for the CDR3: TGTGCCAGCAGTTTATTCGGGGACAAGGGGAATTCACCCCTCCACTTT.

The chain carries TRBV11-2 and TRBJ2-4; tentative D call: TRBD1 (7 bases). Near its end, the DNA agrees better with TRBJ2-7, so the J call may be wrong. Germline CDR1 is SGHAT and CDR2 is FQNNGV. The CDR3 covers 15 residues. This chain's CDR3 is CASSLDRFQGGEQYF. The CDR3 nucleotides are TGTGCCAGCAGCTTAGATCGGTTTCAGGGGGGCGAGCAGTACTTC.

This clonotype was counted ten times or more. The chain recombines TRBV11-3 with TRBJ2-1; D possibly uses TRBD1 or TRBD2 (5 bases each). CDR1 is SGHNT and CDR2 is YENEEA in the germline V gene. V lost 0 bases and J lost 6, with 18 bases in between. The CDR3 is made up of 17 amino acids. The CDR3 spells CASSLDGAGMGSNEQFF. CDR3 bases: TGTGCCAGCAGCTTAGACGGGGCAGGGATGGGGAGCAATGAGCAGTTCTTC.

This clonotype was counted between two and nine times. The rearrangement links TRBV4-3 to TRBJ2-6; weak D call: TRBD1 (5 bases). Germline V gene lookup returns CDR1 LGHNA and CDR2 YSLEER. Trimming shortened V by 0 bases and J by 0 bases, and 9 bases separated the two germline ends. The CDR3 totals 17 residues. The CDR3 protein is CASSQDRGASGANVLTF. The DNA of the CDR3 is TGCGCCAGCAGCCAAGATCGTGGGGCCTCTGGGGCCAACGTCCTGACTTTC.

The chain carries TRBV6-5 and TRBJ1-2; TRBD1 is a possible D gene (6 bases). V was clipped by 6 bases and J by 4 bases, with 15 bases between them. The germline gives CDR1 MNHEY, CDR2 SVGAGI. This CDR3 spans 14 amino acids. The CDR3 is CASSLNRVRYGYTF. The CDR3 DNA reads as TGTGCCAGCAGCTTAAACAGGGTGCGCTATGGCTACACCTTC.

About this clonotype itself: A read error may explain this, as a much larger clone is one base away. This chain uses TRBV5-1 with TRBJ2-1, with D perhaps TRBD2 (5 bases). The germline V gene encodes CDR1 SGHRS and CDR2 YFSETQ. CDR3 size: 14 residues. DNA for the CDR3: TGCGCCGGCAGCTTGGAGGCGACTATCAATGAGCAGTTCTTC. Translation: CAGSLEATINEQFF.

The V and J genes are TRBV6-2 or TRBV6-3 and TRBJ2-1; 7 nucleotides match TRBD2. The CDR3 sequence is 15 residues long. Germline CDR1 reads MNHEY; CDR2 reads SVGEGT. After removal of 6 bases from V and 5 bases from J, the junction contained 10 bases not matched to a gene. The DNA for the CDR3 is TGTGCCAGCAGCTCGACTCGAGCGGGGCACAATGAGCAGTTCTTC. Amino acids: CASSSTRAGHNEQFF.

This clonotype was recorded many times. This rearrangement joins TRBV20-1 to TRBJ2-3; no clear D. CDR1 DFQATT and CDR2 SNEGSKA come from the germline V gene (reference sequence). The CDR3 sequence is 12 residues long. V was trimmed by 6 bases and J by 0 bases, leaving 7 bases between them. The CDR3 bases are TGCAGTGCGTCTGGTAGCACAGATACGCAGTATTTT. Translating gives CSASGSTDTQYF.

The sample holds one count of this clonotype. The CDR3 DNA sequence: TGCAGCGTTGAAAGGGTAACGGGCAGTCGGGGCTATGGCTACACCTTC. Encoded protein: CSVERVTGSRGYGYTF. The chain has TRBV29-1 and TRBJ1-2; D remains unclear. The germline V gene encodes CDR1 SQVTM and CDR2 ANQGSEA. CDR3 length equals 16 residues. V was shortened by 2 bases and J by 4 bases, with 20 bases between the two germline ends.

This clonotype was seen more than once but under ten times. The chain is built from TRBV20-1 and TRBJ1-6; no reliable D call. This CDR3 has 12 residues. Germline CDR1 reads DFQATT; CDR2 reads SNEGSKA (reference sequence). Trimming took 1 base from V and 10 from J, leaving 8 bases between them. The CDR3 sequence: CSARASASPLHF. For the CDR3, the DNA is TGCAGTGCTAGAGCGTCAGCATCACCCCTCCACTTT.

V and J are TRBV7-6 and TRBJ2-1, with 9 bases that match TRBD1. The CDR3 extends over 17 amino acids. V lost 5 bases, J lost 5 bases, and 13 bases stayed unmatched. Germline CDR1 SGHVS, CDR2 FNYEAQ. CDR3 in amino acids: CASSLTYRDRADNEQFF. The DNA of the CDR3 is TGTGCCAGCAGCCTCACTTACCGGGACAGGGCGGACAATGAGCAGTTCTTC.

The chain has TRBV9 and TRBJ1-1; 7 nucleotides match TRBD1. The CDR3 has 15 amino acids. The germline CDR1 and CDR2 sequences are SGDLS and YYNGEE. The trim removed 3 bases at V and 0 bases at J, leaving 5 bases unmatched. This chain's CDR3 is CASSAGTEMNTEAFF. The DNA of the CDR3 is TGTGCCAGCAGCGCCGGGACAGAGATGAACACTGAAGCTTTCTTT.

The chain is built from TRBV11-2 and TRBJ2-5, with D possibly TRBD1 on 5 matching bases. The J call is in doubt because the DNA end fits TRBJ2-7 better. The CDR3 runs to 15 residues. CDR1 and CDR2 (germline): SGHAT, FQNNGV. CDR3 protein: CASSPIVGRAGEQYF. The CDR3 coding sequence is TGTGCCAGCAGCCCTATAGTGGGCAGGGCTGGCGAGCAGTACTTC.

V gene TRBV20-1 combines with J gene TRBJ2-5, with D hard to call. The J call may be in error: the DNA end matches TRBJ2-7 better. The CDR3 spans 11 residues. The germline V gene has CDR1 DFQATT and CDR2 SNEGSKA (reference sequence). The CDR3 coding sequence is TGCAACGTCCCCCGAGGCAACGAGCAGTACTTC. Protein: CNVPRGNEQYF.

J is TRBJ2-4 and V is TRBV7-2, with D possibly TRBD2 on 6 matching bases. The CDR3 sequence is 13 residues long. The germline V gene encodes CDR1 SGHTA and CDR2 FQGNSA. Trimming removed 2 bases at V and 13 bases at J, with 15 bases between. CDR3: CASSLNGGKEQYF. The CDR3 DNA sequence: TGTGCCAGCAGCTTAAACGGGGGAAAGGAGCAGTACTTC. Full variable domain (rest looked up from reference TRBV7-2 and TRBJ2-4): GAGVSQSPSNKVTEKGKDVELRCDPISGHTALYWYRQSLGQGLEFLIYFQGNSAPDKSGLPSDRFSAERTGGSVSTLTIQRTQQEDSAVYLCASSLNGGKEQYFGAGTRLSVL.

This clonotype has a count of ten or more. The chain combines TRBV12-3 or TRBV12-4 with TRBJ2-7; D gene unclear. The CDR3 is 13 residues long. The ends were cut back, 4 bases at V and 2 bases at J, with 9 bases in the middle. CDR3 sequence reads: CASSYSGTYEQYF. As DNA, the CDR3 is TGTGCCAGCAGTTATTCCGGCACCTACGAGCAGTACTTC.

This sequence joins TRBV7-3 and TRBJ2-5; 7 bases line up with TRBD1. J gave up 5 bases and V 5 bases, and 8 bases lay outside the gene matches. The CDR3 is made up of 14 amino acids. Germline V CDR1 and CDR2: SGHTA, FQGTGA. The chain's CDR3 is CASSPDRFSETQYF. The DNA for the CDR3 is TGTGCCAGCAGCCCGGACAGGTTCTCCGAGACCCAGTACTTC.